The 5 T cell receptor beta chains below come from one sample, sequenced in a study of T-cell memory formation after mild COVID-19 (dated by TCRdb to 2020 to 2023). The library came from 5' RACE. The reads were generated on an Illumina NovaSeq 6000. Through fastp at Q25 and MiXCR, TCRdb rebuilt clones from the public reads, retaining in-frame beta chains. All rows with the same CDR3 protein become a single entry with the most common DNA and genes. This sample comprises some 250,000 distinct CDR3 sequences, 8% to 10% of them detected only once. 22% of the sample is in the top ten clones. Sequenced material: PBMCs or a T cell subset sorted from them (not recorded which). Receptors originate from a man aged 18 to 29 who had mild COVID-19 (a few samples of this study predate the infection). The sample titles of this study are shuffled in the database, so cell type and time point are left out; the donor was told from shared clones.

This clonotype was found a few times. The CDR3 region is CASSSKYTEAFF. The CDR3 coding sequence is TGTGCCAGCAGTTCGAAATACACTGAAGCTTTCTTT. The chain is built from TRBV28 and TRBJ1-1; D unresolved. The V end was cut by 4 bases, the J end by 3 bases, with 6 bases between. CDR3 length equals 12 residues. In germline, CDR1 is MDHEN, CDR2 SYDVKM.

This clonotype was recorded many times. The chain has TRBV27 and TRBJ2-3; D call uncertain. Trimming pared 8 bases from V and 6 bases from J, leaving 12 bases between. Germline V CDR1 and CDR2: MNHEY, SMNVEV (reference sequence). This CDR3 region has 12 residues. Here the CDR3 reads CASSPLGDTQYF. CDR3 DNA: TGTGCCAGCTCCCCTTTGGGCGATACGCAGTATTTT.

The chain recombines TRBV3-1 with TRBJ2-7; D not resolved. The CDR3 is made up of 14 amino acids. Trimming pared 4 bases from V and 4 bases from J, leaving 14 bases between. Germline lookup yields CDR1 LGHDT and CDR2 YNNKEL (reference sequence). In DNA form, the CDR3 reads TGTGCCAGCAGCCCGTCCTTCATCGTGTACGAGCAGTACTTC. Its translation: CASSPSFIVYEQYF.

The rearrangement joins TRBV10-3 to TRBJ1-6; possibly TRBD1 for D (5 bases). V shed 8 bases and J shed 0 bases, with 14 bases lying between them. CDR3 size: 16 residues. Germline V gives CDR1 ENHRY, CDR2 SYGVKD. The CDR3 sequence: CAIGRQISSYNSPLHF. The DNA of the CDR3 is TGTGCCATCGGGCGACAGATAAGCTCCTATAATTCACCCCTCCACTTT.

This clonotype has more than one count but fewer than ten. As DNA, the CDR3 is TGCGCCAGCAGCCAAGTGGACAGGGACTATGGCTACACCTTC. This gives the protein CASSQVDRDYGYTF. The gene calls are TRBV4-3 and TRBJ1-2; 8 bases agree with TRBD1. This CDR3 is built from 14 residues. Germline CDR1 reads LGHNA; CDR2 reads YSLEER. Losses at the gene ends were 1 base for V and 3 bases for J; bases not matched to a gene: 1.